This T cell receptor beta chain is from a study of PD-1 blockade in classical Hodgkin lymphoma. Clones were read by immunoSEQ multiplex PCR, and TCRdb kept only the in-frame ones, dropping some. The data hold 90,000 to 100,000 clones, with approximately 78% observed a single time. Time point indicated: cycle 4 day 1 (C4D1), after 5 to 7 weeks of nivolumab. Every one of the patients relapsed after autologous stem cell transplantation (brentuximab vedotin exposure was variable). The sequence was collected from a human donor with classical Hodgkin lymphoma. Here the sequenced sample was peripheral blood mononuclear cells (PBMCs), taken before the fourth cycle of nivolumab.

The CDR3 is CASRPDIRREGNQPQHF. In nucleotides, the CDR3 is TGTGCCAGTAGACCGGACATTCGACGCGAGGGCAATCAGCCCCAGCATTTT. The chain couples TRBV19 to TRBJ1-5; D is possibly TRBD1 (5 bases). V was shortened by 6 bases and J by 2 bases, with 20 bases between the two germline ends. Germline V gene data show CDR1 as LNHDA and CDR2 as SQIVND (reference sequence). The CDR3 loop spans 17 amino acids. Based on the CDR3 plus reference TRBV19 and TRBJ1-5, the full variable domain is DGGITQSPKYLFRKEGQNVTLSCEQNLNHDAMYWYRQDPGQGLRLIYYSQIVNDFQKGDIAEGYSVSREKKESFPLTVTSAQKNPTAFYLCASRPDIRREGNQPQHFGDGTRLSIL.